These 20 T cell receptor beta chains share one sample of origin, sequenced in a study of CD8 T cells in Susac syndrome. RNA totalling roughly 0.45 to 1 ug underwent reverse transcription with random hexamers. TCRdb reprocessed the immunoSEQ multiplex PCR reads via MiXCR and lists one record per CDR3 protein. The sample lists 150,000 or so distinct CDR3 sequences, around 94% seen once, with about 0.094% in the top ten. What was sequenced was CD4+ T cells from PBMCs. All receptors derive from a human donor with multiple sclerosis.

V usage is TRBV6-6 and J usage is TRBJ1-2; 8 bases line up with TRBD1. The J segment lost 5 bases and the V segment lost 0 bases, leaving 5 bases of the junction unmatched. The CDR3 has 15 amino acids. The V gene's germline CDR1 is MNHNY and CDR2 SVGAGI (reference sequence). The chain's CDR3 is CASSYSRDRFYGYTF. The CDR3 DNA sequence: TGTGCCAGCAGTTACTCGAGGGACAGGTTTTATGGCTACACCTTC.

The J gene is TRBJ1-5, the V gene TRBV15; D unresolved. Germline CDR1 is LNHNV and CDR2 is YYDKDF (reference sequence). Trimming removed 5 bases from V and 1 base from J, with 6 bases in between. CDR3 length equals 13 residues. The CDR3 DNA follows: TGTGCCACCAGCCTCGACAGCAATCAGCCCCAGCATTTT. Protein: CATSLDSNQPQHF.

The rearrangement uses TRBV7-9 and TRBJ1-1, with 8 bases fitting TRBD1. V trimming: 5 bases; J trimming: 3 bases; junction bases outside the gene matches: 5. The germline CDR1 and CDR2 sequences are SEHNR and FQNEAQ (reference sequence). This CDR3 contains 14 residues. The CDR3 loop is CASSGQGGDTEAFF. The CDR3 nucleotides are TGTGCCAGCAGCGGACAGGGAGGAGACACTGAAGCTTTCTTT.

The CDR3 DNA is TGTGCCAGCCCGGGACAGAACACAGATACGCAGTATTTT. It specifies CASPGQNTDTQYF. This sequence joins TRBV5-8 and TRBJ2-3, with TRBD1 matching 7 bases. The germline CDR1 and CDR2 sequences are SGHTS and YDEGEE. The trim removed 7 bases at V and 2 bases at J, leaving 4 bases unmatched. This CDR3 region has 13 residues.

The chain uses TRBV24-1 and TRBJ1-1; weak D call: TRBD1 (6 bases). Germline values: CDR1 KGHDR, CDR2 SFDVKD. The CDR3 covers 15 residues. Trimming shortened V by 2 bases and J by 3 bases, and 12 bases separated the two germline ends. The CDR3 is CATSDSKGGDTEAFF. CDR3 DNA sequence: TGTGCCACCAGTGATTCGAAAGGGGGGGACACTGAAGCTTTCTTT.

V is TRBV7-2 and J is TRBJ1-1, with D possibly being TRBD1 (5 bases). The CDR3 runs to 17 residues. Trimming pared 5 bases from V and 1 base from J, leaving 20 bases between. Looked up from germline, CDR1 is SGHTA and CDR2 is FQGNSA. DNA of the CDR3: TGTGCCAGCAGCCGACCCGCCCGACAGTTCGGGAACACTGAAGCTTTCTTT. This gives the protein CASSRPARQFGNTEAFF.

The chain employs TRBV29-1 and TRBJ1-5, with 7 bases matching TRBD1. The trim removed 4 bases at V and 2 bases at J, leaving 2 bases unmatched. The CDR3 contains 13 residues. Germline V gene lookup returns CDR1 SQVTM and CDR2 ANQGSEA. The CDR3 DNA follows: TGCAGCGTTGGCACAGGGGGCAATCAGCCCCAGCATTTT. Translated, it gives CSVGTGGNQPQHF.

The chain is built from TRBV2 and TRBJ1-2; no firm D call. Trimming cost V 0 bases and J 14 bases, with 10 bases left between them. Per germline, CDR1 SNHLY and CDR2 FYNNEI. This CDR3 has 11 amino acids. The DNA for the CDR3 is TGTGCCAGCAGTGAAGCAGGGAGTGGAACCTTC. It is translated as CASSEAGSGTF.

In this sample, this clonotype turned up a few times. This chain connects TRBV19 to TRBJ2-3, with TRBD1 as a possible D gene (5 bases). This CDR3 is built from 13 residues. Per germline, CDR1 LNHDA and CDR2 SQIVND (reference sequence). Trimming removed 5 bases at V and 1 base at J, with 7 bases between. The CDR3 here is CASSATGTDTQYF. Written as DNA, the CDR3 is TGTGCCAGTAGTGCGACAGGCACAGATACGCAGTATTTT.

This clonotype was seen only a few times. The chain couples TRBV12-3 or TRBV12-4 to TRBJ1-3; D is unclear. The CDR3 is 11 residues long. Trimming removed 3 bases at V and 4 bases at J, with 1 base between. CDR3 nucleotides: TGTGCCAGCAGTTTGGGAAACACCATATATTTT. Encoded protein: CASSLGNTIYF.

The chain joins TRBV15 to TRBJ2-7, with D perhaps TRBD2 (6 bases). Germline CDR1 reads LNHNV; CDR2 reads YYDKDF (reference sequence). The CDR3 runs to 19 residues. Trimming removed 0 bases from V and 0 bases from J, with 21 bases in between. CDR3 in DNA: TGTGCCACCAGCAGAGATTCAATGGGACTCAATATTATCTCCTACGAGCAGTACTTC. Translated, it gives CATSRDSMGLNIISYEQYF.

The J gene is TRBJ2-1, the V gene TRBV2, with TRBD2 matching 9 bases. Germline-derived CDR1 and CDR2 are SNHLY and FYNNEI. There are 14 residues in the CDR3. The V segment lost 6 bases and the J segment 5 bases; nucleotides outside the gene matches: 5. CDR3 protein: CASRTRLADNEQFF. DNA for the CDR3: TGTGCCAGCAGGACCCGACTAGCGGACAATGAGCAGTTCTTC. Using reference TRBV2 and TRBJ2-1 for the parts outside the CDR3, the full variable domain is EPEVTQTPSHQVTQMGQEVILRCVPISNHLYFYWYRQILGQKVEFLVSFYNNEISEKSEIFDDQFSVERPDGSNFTLKIRSTKLEDSAMYFCASRTRLADNEQFFGPGTRLTVL.

The chain uses TRBV29-1 and TRBJ2-2; the D is unclear. CDR3 length: 12 amino acids. V lost 3 bases and J lost 4, with 6 bases in between. CDR1 SQVTM and CDR2 ANQGSEA come from the germline V gene. CDR3 sequence: CSVESPTGELFF. The CDR3 nucleotides read TGCAGCGTTGAGAGTCCCACCGGGGAGCTGTTTTTT.

J is TRBJ1-1 and V is TRBV3-1; TRBD1 might be the D (5 bases). Trimming left V 4 bases short and J 6 bases short, with 21 bases between. The CDR3 loop spans 16 amino acids. Germline V gene sequence: CDR1 LGHDT, CDR2 YNNKEL (reference sequence). The CDR3 coding sequence is TGTGCCAGCAGCCCCCCGGGCAGGGTTTCATGGGCTGAAGCTTTCTTT. Protein: CASSPPGRVSWAEAFF.

The chain combines TRBV11-2 with TRBJ2-7; a possible D gene is TRBD1 (5 bases). The CDR3 covers 12 residues. Germline-derived CDR1 and CDR2 are SGHAT and FQNNGV. Trimming left V 1 base short and J 6 bases short, with 7 bases between. The DNA for the CDR3 is TGTGCCAGCAGCTTAGGTGGGGCCGAGCAGTACTTC. Translating it yields CASSLGGAEQYF. The full variable domain, in which reference TRBV11-2 and TRBJ2-7 provide the parts outside the CDR3, is EAGVAQSPRYKIIEKRQSVAFWCNPISGHATLYWYQQILGQGPKLLIQFQNNGVVDDSQLPKDRFSAERLKGVDSTLKIQPAKLEDSAVYLCASSLGGAEQYFGPGTRLTVT.

This clonotype is a singleton in its sample. The genes are TRBV19 and TRBJ2-2; 9 nucleotides align to TRBD1. V was pared by 7 bases and J by 7 bases, with 10 bases of the junction left unmatched. Germline V lookup: CDR1 LNHDA, CDR2 SQIVND (reference sequence). This CDR3 contains 15 residues. DNA for the CDR3: TGTGCCAGTACCATGGGCGGACAGGGGAACGGGGAGCTGTTTTTT. It specifies CASTMGGQGNGELFF.

The V call is TRBV27, the J call TRBJ2-6; D not certain. The CDR3 extends over 14 amino acids. V was pared by 4 bases and J by 1 base, with 5 bases between. Germline V gene lookup returns CDR1 MNHEY and CDR2 SMNVEV (reference sequence). CDR3 sequence: CASSSQSGANVLTF. CDR3 bases: TGTGCCAGCAGTTCGCAGTCTGGGGCCAACGTCCTGACTTTC.

This clonotype was seen only once. The genes are TRBV10-2 and TRBJ2-1, with D perhaps assigned TRBD1 or TRBD2 (5 bases each). Trimming removed 3 bases at V and 8 bases at J, with 14 bases between. Per germline, CDR1 WSHSY and CDR2 SAAADI. This CDR3 contains 14 residues. The CDR3 DNA reads TGCGCCAGCAGTGACCCTGGGACCTCGGATGAGCAGTTCTTC. Translating gives CASSDPGTSDEQFF.

The chain is built from TRBV30 and TRBJ1-4; the D is unclear. Trimming pared 1 base from V and 3 bases from J, leaving 6 bases between. From germline, CDR1 is GTSNPN and CDR2 SVGIG (reference sequence). The CDR3 loop spans 13 amino acids. CDR3 DNA: TGTGCCTGGAGTGGTCGGCCTAATGAAAAACTGTTTTTT. It is translated as CAWSGRPNEKLFF.

The chain uses TRBV7-8 and TRBJ1-2; D is perhaps TRBD1 (6 bases). Germline CDR1 is SGHVS and CDR2 is FQNEAQ. Trimming stripped 4 bases from V and 4 bases from J, with 16 bases between. CDR3 length: 15 amino acids. This CDR3 reads CASSSGVGVVYGYTF. The CDR3 DNA reads as TGTGCCAGCAGCTCAGGGGTAGGGGTTGTCTATGGCTACACCTTC. Based on the CDR3 plus reference TRBV7-8 and TRBJ1-2, the full variable domain is GAGVSQSPRYKVAKRGQDVALRCDPISGHVSLFWYQQALGQGPEFLTYFQNEAQLDKSGLPSDRFFAERPEGSVSTLKIQRTQQEDSAVYLCASSSGVGVVYGYTFGSGTRLTVV.